Shown below are 23 T cell receptor beta chains from a single sample sequenced in a study of T-cell memory formation after mild COVID-19 (dated by TCRdb to about 2021). Receptor amplification or capture employed 5' RACE. Sequenced using an Illumina NovaSeq 6000. TCRdb cleaned the public reads at Q25 with fastp, built clones with MiXCR and kept in-frame beta chains. Rows matching on CDR3 protein sequence are summarized as one entry with the most common DNA and genes. The sample table contains 350,000 or so distinct CDR3 sequences; only one count was recorded for 21% of them. The biggest ten clones account for roughly an eighth of the sample. The sample was PBMCs or a T cell subset sorted from them (not recorded which). The receptors here all came from an adult woman who had mild COVID-19 (a few samples of this study predate the infection). The sample titles of this study are shuffled in the database, so cell type and time point are left out; the donor was told from shared clones.

This clonotype was seen at least ten times. V gene TRBV5-1 combines with J gene TRBJ2-7, with TRBD1 matching over 8 bases. Germline loops: CDR1 SGHRS, CDR2 YFSETQ. CDR3 length equals 15 residues. Trimming removed 0 bases from V and 3 bases from J; junction bases left unmatched: 5. The CDR3 is CASSLGGTGVYEQYF. CDR3 in DNA: TGCGCCAGCAGCTTGGGCGGGACAGGTGTCTACGAGCAGTACTTC.

With respect to this clonotype: This may be a read error: a much more frequent sequence differs by one nucleotide. The chain recombines TRBV27 with TRBJ2-6; D not resolved. This CDR3 region has 13 residues. The germline V and J ends were trimmed by 7 bases and 0 bases, with 4 bases remaining between them. From germline, CDR1 is MNHEY and CDR2 SMNVEV (reference sequence). CDR3 in DNA: TGTGCCAGCACCTTCTCTGGGGCCAACGTCCTGACTTTC. This gives the protein CASTFSGANVLTF.

This clonotype was counted ten times or more. The chain combines TRBV14 with TRBJ1-2; D is undetermined. Germline CDR1 reads SGHDN; CDR2 reads FVKESK. Trimming shortened V by 4 bases and J by 8 bases, and 11 bases separated the two germline ends. This CDR3 is 12 amino acids long. The CDR3 region is CASSPWGGGYTF. The DNA of the CDR3 is TGTGCCAGCAGCCCCTGGGGTGGCGGCTACACCTTC.

The chain combines TRBV20-1 with TRBJ2-6; D is perhaps TRBD1 or TRBD2 (6 bases each). V was clipped by 6 bases and J by 2 bases, with 11 bases between them. The length of the CDR3 is 14 residues. CDR1 is DFQATT, CDR2 SNEGSKA, per germline (reference sequence). CDR3 loop: CSARGVAGANVLTF. CDR3 sequence (DNA): TGCAGTGCGAGGGGGGTGGCTGGGGCCAACGTCCTGACTTTC.

This clonotype was detected a few times. The chain is built from TRBV12-3 or TRBV12-4 and TRBJ2-1; TRBD2 matches 8 bases. The CDR3 extends over 20 amino acids. V lost 2 bases, J lost 1 base, and 16 bases stayed unmatched. The CDR3 loop reads CASSLSKGVRRGASYNEQFF. The DNA of the CDR3 is TGTGCCAGCAGTTTAAGCAAGGGCGTAAGGCGGGGGGCATCCTACAATGAGCAGTTCTTC.

This clonotype was detected only once. V is TRBV30 and J is TRBJ1-5; no reliable D call. CDR1 GTSNPN and CDR2 SVGIG come from the germline V gene (reference sequence). The CDR3 is 14 amino acids. The ends were cut back, 0 bases at V and 4 bases at J, with 10 bases in the middle. CDR3 loop: CAWSVSSSNQPQHF. The CDR3 coding sequence is TGTGCCTGGAGTGTTTCCAGTTCTAATCAGCCCCAGCATTTT.

This sequence joins TRBV30 and TRBJ2-2, with D perhaps matching TRBD1 (6 bases). The V gene's germline CDR1 is GTSNPN and CDR2 SVGIG (reference sequence). The CDR3 is made up of 13 amino acids. Trimming cost V 0 bases and J 4 bases, with 6 bases left between them. The CDR3 DNA sequence: TGTGCCTGGAGTGTAGGGGGCACCGGGGAGCTGTTTTTT. Its protein is CAWSVGGTGELFF.

This clonotype has at least ten counts. The CDR3 loop reads CASSWGQGLGTDTQYF. The CDR3 nucleotides read TGTGCCAGCAGCTGGGGACAGGGGTTGGGCACAGATACGCAGTATTTT. The rearrangement links TRBV11-2 to TRBJ2-3, with TRBD1 identical over 10 bases. CDR3 length equals 16 residues. Trimming took 4 bases from V and 1 from J; bases not matched to a gene: 5. The germline gives CDR1 SGHAT, CDR2 FQNNGV.

The chain uses TRBV7-6 and TRBJ2-5; D uncertain. CDR3 length: 16 residues. V was cut by 1 base and J by 2 bases, with 14 bases left in between. CDR1 SGHVS and CDR2 FNYEAQ come from the germline V gene. The CDR3 protein is CASSLGQTALQETQYF. In nucleotides, the CDR3 is TGTGCCAGCAGCTTAGGGCAGACGGCTTTGCAAGAGACCCAGTACTTC. Drawing the rest from reference TRBV7-6 and TRBJ2-5, the complete variable domain is GAGVSQSPRYKVTKRGQDVALRCDPISGHVSLYWYRQALGQGPEFLTYFNYEAQQDKSGLPNDRFSAERPEGSISTLTIQRTEQRDSAMYRCASSLGQTALQETQYFGPGTRLLVL.

The genes are TRBV20-1 and TRBJ2-4; 7 bases are a match to TRBD1. Trimming cost V 1 base and J 6 bases; bases outside gene matches: 6. The CDR3 totals 14 residues. Germline V lookup: CDR1 DFQATT, CDR2 SNEGSKA (reference sequence). The chain's CDR3 is CSARATGAGNIQYF. DNA of the CDR3: TGCAGTGCTAGAGCCACAGGGGCGGGAAACATTCAGTACTTC.

CDR3 in amino acids: CASSFFGNTIYF. For the CDR3, the DNA is TGTGCCAGCAGTTTCTTTGGAAACACCATATATTTT. This chain uses TRBV12-3 or TRBV12-4 with TRBJ1-3; D unclear. V was clipped by 3 bases and J by 3 bases, with 3 bases between them. The CDR3 is 12 amino acids.

The chain uses TRBV20-1 and TRBJ2-7; 7 nucleotides line up with TRBD2. The germline V gene has CDR1 DFQATT and CDR2 SNEGSKA (reference sequence). Trimming removed 3 bases from V and 2 bases from J; junction bases left unmatched: 10. The CDR3 totals 15 residues. The chain's CDR3 is CSARTTLAGPYEQYF. In DNA, the CDR3 is TGCAGTGCTAGGACGACTTTAGCGGGCCCCTACGAGCAGTACTTC.

This clonotype occurred a few times. This chain connects TRBV6-5 to TRBJ2-1; TRBD2 matches 8 bases. Germline CDR1 and CDR2: MNHEY and SVGAGI. V trimming: 5 bases; J trimming: 6 bases; junction bases outside the gene matches: 6. The CDR3 contains 14 residues. The CDR3 is CASSPGTRGNEQFF. CDR3 in DNA: TGTGCCAGCAGTCCCGGGACTAGGGGCAATGAGCAGTTCTTC.

The V call is TRBV12-3 or TRBV12-4, the J call TRBJ2-1, with TRBD2 matching over 14 bases. CDR3 length: 17 residues. Germline trimming cut 5 bases from V and 3 bases from J; bases unmatched to any gene: 6. The CDR3, as DNA: TGTGCCAGCAGTACCCAGGGACTAGCGGGAGTCTACAATGAGCAGTTCTTC. It translates to CASSTQGLAGVYNEQFF.

The chain uses TRBV5-1 and TRBJ1-1; no firm D call. The CDR3 loop spans 13 amino acids. V lost 2 bases and J 3 bases, leaving 8 bases between the germline ends. The germline V gene encodes CDR1 SGHRS and CDR2 YFSETQ. CDR3 sequence: CASSFLSDTEAFF. CDR3 bases: TGCGCCAGCAGCTTCCTCAGTGACACTGAAGCTTTCTTT.

This clonotype was seen a handful of times. The chain combines TRBV7-2 with TRBJ2-7, with TRBD1 identical over 10 bases. The CDR3 totals 18 residues. CDR1 and CDR2 (germline): SGHTA, FQGNSA. The V and J ends lost 3 bases and 0 bases, in that order; junction bases with no gene match: 11. CDR3 in amino acids: CASSFRQTGTGVSYEQYF. The CDR3 nucleotides are TGTGCCAGCAGCTTTAGACAAACGGGGACAGGGGTCTCCTACGAGCAGTACTTC.

The rearrangement links TRBV6-2 or TRBV6-3 to TRBJ2-7, with D tentatively TRBD2 (6 bases). Germline CDR1 is MNHEY and CDR2 is SVGEGT. The CDR3 loop spans 18 amino acids. Trimming stripped 5 bases from V and 0 bases from J, with 23 bases between. CDR3 coding DNA: TGTGCCAGCAGTCCCCGAGGTAGCGGTCTCCTCGTCTCCTACGAGCAGTACTTC. Protein sequence: CASSPRGSGLLVSYEQYF.

The V call is TRBV6-5, the J call TRBJ1-1, with D unclear. Trimming removed 4 bases from V and 6 bases from J, with 9 bases in between. The CDR3 runs to 12 residues. Germline loops: CDR1 MNHEY, CDR2 SVGAGI. The CDR3 DNA reads as TGTGCCAGCAGTTCCCCCCCGGCTGAAGCTTTCTTT. Translation gives CASSSPPAEAFF.

This clonotype was counted ten times or more. CDR3 DNA: TGTGCCAGTAGTATATCTGAACGGCCTCAACTGTTTTTT. Its protein is CASSISERPQLFF. The chain uses TRBV19 and TRBJ1-4, with D unclear. Between the trimmed V and J ends, which lost 2 bases and 12 bases, there was a span of 13 bases. Germline CDR1 and CDR2: LNHDA and SQIVND (reference sequence). The CDR3 runs 13 residues. The full variable domain, completed using reference TRBV19 and TRBJ1-4, is DGGITQSPKYLFRKEGQNVTLSCEQNLNHDAMYWYRQDPGQGLRLIYYSQIVNDFQKGDIAEGYSVSREKKESFPLTVTSAQKNPTAFYLCASSISERPQLFFGSGTQLSVL.

The chain joins TRBV7-8 to TRBJ1-1; D perhaps matches TRBD1 (6 bases). The ends were cut back, 1 base at V and 5 bases at J, with 17 bases in the middle. CDR3 length equals 16 residues. The V gene's germline CDR1 is SGHVS and CDR2 FQNEAQ. CDR3 nucleotide sequence: TGTGCCAGCAGCTTAGTTTGGTCGGGGGCAGGGACTGAAGCTTTCTTT. It yields the protein CASSLVWSGAGTEAFF. Drawing the rest from reference TRBV7-8 and TRBJ1-1, the complete variable domain is GAGVSQSPRYKVAKRGQDVALRCDPISGHVSLFWYQQALGQGPEFLTYFQNEAQLDKSGLPSDRFFAERPEGSVSTLKIQRTQQEDSAVYLCASSLVWSGAGTEAFFGQGTRLTVV.

This clonotype was found a few times. V gene TRBV6-1 combines with J gene TRBJ2-7; D unresolved. This CDR3 region has 15 residues. Germline V gives CDR1 MNHNS, CDR2 SASEGT. V dropped 4 bases and J dropped 0 bases, with 13 bases sitting between them. The CDR3 DNA sequence: TGTGCCAGCAGTGCGCCCGGTGAGAGCTCCTACGAGCAGTACTTC. Translating gives CASSAPGESSYEQYF.

This clonotype was seen a few times. The rearrangement joins TRBV11-2 to TRBJ2-1; TRBD2 agrees at 14 bases. Trimming removed 5 bases from V and 9 bases from J; junction bases left unmatched: 9. This CDR3 spans 16 amino acids. CDR1 SGHAT and CDR2 FQNNGV come from the germline V gene. The CDR3 protein is CASSPSTSGGAFEQFF. For the CDR3, the DNA is TGTGCCAGCAGCCCCTCGACTAGCGGGGGGGCGTTTGAGCAGTTCTTC.

There are a few counts of this clonotype. V gene TRBV5-1 combines with J gene TRBJ2-1; D is undetermined. The CDR3 extends over 16 amino acids. The germline CDR1 and CDR2 sequences are SGHRS and YFSETQ. Trimming cost V 2 bases and J 0 bases, with 12 bases left between them. The CDR3 sequence is CASSFAQVASYNEQFF. The DNA of the CDR3 is TGCGCCAGCAGCTTCGCCCAGGTCGCCTCCTACAATGAGCAGTTCTTC.